What follows describes a single TCR beta chain. Sequence at one end of the junction differs from germline and may be a read error. The data stem from a study of tumor-infiltrating lymphocytes in primary liver carcinoma. This CDR3 spans 12 amino acids. CDR1 and CDR2 (germline): SQVTM, ANQGSEA. Reverse transcription of approximately 500 ng total RNA with a constant-region primer produced TCR beta cDNA. A slightly modified ARM-PCR protocol with three nested multiplex PCR rounds produced these TCR beta libraries. Researchers ran the first two PCR rounds for 10 cycles each with TRBV1-TRBV30 forward primers and a C-beta reverse primer. MiXCR, run by TCRdb on the multiplex PCR reads, gives a single entry per CDR3 protein. The sample has tens of thousands of distinct CDR3 sequences, approximately 69% seen once. Each 20-30 mg portion of unsorted bulk tissue served as the source for co-extraction of RNA and DNA.

This TCR came from a middle-aged man with primary liver carcinoma and hepatitis B virus infection. The rearrangement joins TRBV29-1 to TRBJ2-7; tentatively, D is TRBD2 (6 bases). Material: tumor-adjacent normal liver tissue. CDR3 nucleotide sequence: TGCAGCGTTGGTTTGGCGGGGAACGAGCGGTACTTC. It yields the protein CSVGLAGNERYF.